In this sample, the clone carrying this T cell receptor (beta chain) turned up once. Its target is not known. This entry is derived from a study of cytomegalovirus exposure and HLA in healthy donors. Study conclusions and caveats: Most TCR sequences were uncommon, yet certain public TCRs appeared in many donors. TCR beta chains numbering more than 150 were designated cytomegalovirus-associated. Presence/absence analyses rested on an assumption that sequencing depth was roughly uniform across donors.

The CDR3 runs to 17 residues. Germline CDR1 SEHNR, CDR2 FQNEAQ (reference sequence). Germline trimming cut 5 bases from V and 8 bases from J; bases unmatched to any gene: 17. PCR amplification relied on 60 Vbeta primers (plus 13 Jbeta primers). Clones were read by immunoSEQ multiplex PCR, and TCRdb kept only the in-frame ones, dropping some. The table lists about 170,000 clones, approximately 83% of them singletons. The chain is built from TRBV7-9 and TRBJ2-1, with 8 bases aligning to TRBD1. Sample: PBMCs. This clonotype originated in a boy aged 2 to 10 in good health and CMV-seronegative. CDR3 sequence reads: CASSLLGTGYLSDEQFF. CDR3 in DNA: TGTGCCAGCAGCCTGCTAGGGACAGGTTATTTATCGGATGAGCAGTTCTTC.